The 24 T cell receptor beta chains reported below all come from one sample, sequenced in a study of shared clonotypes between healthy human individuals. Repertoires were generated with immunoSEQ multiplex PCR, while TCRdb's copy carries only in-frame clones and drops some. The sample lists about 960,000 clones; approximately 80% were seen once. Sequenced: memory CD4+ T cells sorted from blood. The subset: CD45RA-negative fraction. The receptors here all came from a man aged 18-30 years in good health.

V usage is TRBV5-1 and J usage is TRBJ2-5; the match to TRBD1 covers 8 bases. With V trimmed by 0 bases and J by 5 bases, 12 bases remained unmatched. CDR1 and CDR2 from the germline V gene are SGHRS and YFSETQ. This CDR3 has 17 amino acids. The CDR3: CASSLGPGQGRLETQYF. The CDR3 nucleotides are TGCGCCAGCAGCTTGGGGCCTGGACAGGGTCGCCTCGAGACCCAGTACTTC.

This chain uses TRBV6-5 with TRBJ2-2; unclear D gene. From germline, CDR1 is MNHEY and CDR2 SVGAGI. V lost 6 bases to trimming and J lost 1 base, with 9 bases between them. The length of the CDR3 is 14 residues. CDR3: CASRVGKNTGELFF. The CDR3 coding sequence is TGTGCCAGCAGAGTAGGAAAGAACACCGGGGAGCTGTTTTTT.

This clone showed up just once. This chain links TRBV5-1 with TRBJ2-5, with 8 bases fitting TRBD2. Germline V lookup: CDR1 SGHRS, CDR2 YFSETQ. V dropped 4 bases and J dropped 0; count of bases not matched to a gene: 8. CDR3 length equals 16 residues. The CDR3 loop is CASSLLGGGYQETQYF. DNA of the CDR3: TGCGCCAGCAGCCTACTTGGCGGGGGGTACCAAGAGACCCAGTACTTC.

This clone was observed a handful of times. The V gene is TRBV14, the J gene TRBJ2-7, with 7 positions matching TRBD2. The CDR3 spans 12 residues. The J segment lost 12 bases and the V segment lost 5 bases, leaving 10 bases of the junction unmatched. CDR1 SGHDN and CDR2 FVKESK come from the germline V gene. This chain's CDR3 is CASSISAGEGYF. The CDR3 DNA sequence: TGTGCCAGCAGCATATCGGCCGGGGAGGGGTACTTC.

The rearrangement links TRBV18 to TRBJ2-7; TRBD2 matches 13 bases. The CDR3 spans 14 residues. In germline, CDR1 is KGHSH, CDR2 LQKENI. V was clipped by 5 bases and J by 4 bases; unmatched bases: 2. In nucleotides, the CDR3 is TGTGCCAGCTCAGGGACTAGCGGGATTTACGAGCAGTACTTC. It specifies CASSGTSGIYEQYF.

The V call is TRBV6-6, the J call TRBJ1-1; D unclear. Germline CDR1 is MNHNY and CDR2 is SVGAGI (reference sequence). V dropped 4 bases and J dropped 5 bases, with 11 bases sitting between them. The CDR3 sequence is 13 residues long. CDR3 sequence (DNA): TGTGCCAGCAGTTCAAACGGGATGACTGAAGCTTTCTTT. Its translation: CASSSNGMTEAFF.

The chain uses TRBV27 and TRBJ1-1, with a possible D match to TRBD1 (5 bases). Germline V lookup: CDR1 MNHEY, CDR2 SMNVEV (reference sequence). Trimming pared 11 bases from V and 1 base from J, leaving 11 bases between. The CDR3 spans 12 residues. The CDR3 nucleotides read TGTGCCGGATCGGGGGAGAACACTGAAGCTTTCTTT. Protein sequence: CAGSGENTEAFF.

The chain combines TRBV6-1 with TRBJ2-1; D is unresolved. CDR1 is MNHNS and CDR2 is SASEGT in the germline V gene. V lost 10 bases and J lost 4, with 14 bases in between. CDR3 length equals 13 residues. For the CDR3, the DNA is TGTGCCACCCTACCCCGACTGTACAATGAGCAGTTCTTC. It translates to CATLPRLYNEQFF.

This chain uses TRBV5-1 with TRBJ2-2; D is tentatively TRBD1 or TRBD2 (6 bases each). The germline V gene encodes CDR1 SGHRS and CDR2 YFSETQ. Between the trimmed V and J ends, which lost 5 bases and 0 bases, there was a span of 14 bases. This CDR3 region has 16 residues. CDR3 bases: TGCGCCAGCAGAAGGGGGGCTACTTCGAACACCGGGGAGCTGTTTTTT. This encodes CASRRGATSNTGELFF. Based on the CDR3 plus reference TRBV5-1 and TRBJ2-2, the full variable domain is KAGVTQTPRYLIKTRGQQVTLSCSPISGHRSVSWYQQTPGQGLQFLFEYFSETQRNKGNFPGRFSGRQFSNSRSEMNVSTLELGDSALYLCASRRGATSNTGELFFGEGSRLTVL.

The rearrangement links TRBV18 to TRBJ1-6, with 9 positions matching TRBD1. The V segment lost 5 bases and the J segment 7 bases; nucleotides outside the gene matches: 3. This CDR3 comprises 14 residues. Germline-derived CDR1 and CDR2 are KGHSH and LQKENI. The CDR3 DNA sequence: TGTGCCAGCTCAAGGGACAGGGCGAATTCACCCCTCCACTTT. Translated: CASSRDRANSPLHF.

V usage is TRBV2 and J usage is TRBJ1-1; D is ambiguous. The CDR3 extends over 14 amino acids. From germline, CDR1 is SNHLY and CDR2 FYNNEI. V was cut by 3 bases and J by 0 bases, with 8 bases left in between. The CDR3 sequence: CASSEQALNTEAFF. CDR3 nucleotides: TGTGCCAGCAGTGAGCAGGCCTTGAACACTGAAGCTTTCTTT. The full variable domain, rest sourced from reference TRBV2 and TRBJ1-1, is EPEVTQTPSHQVTQMGQEVILRCVPISNHLYFYWYRQILGQKVEFLVSFYNNEISEKSEIFDDQFSVERPDGSNFTLKIRSTKLEDSAMYFCASSEQALNTEAFFGQGTRLTVV.

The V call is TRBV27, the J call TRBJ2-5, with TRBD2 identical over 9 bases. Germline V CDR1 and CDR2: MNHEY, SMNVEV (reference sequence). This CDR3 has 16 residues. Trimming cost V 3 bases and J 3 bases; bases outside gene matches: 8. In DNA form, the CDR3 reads TGTGCCAGCAGTTTTGGACTAGCGATAGGGGAAGAGACCCAGTACTTC. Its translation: CASSFGLAIGEETQYF.

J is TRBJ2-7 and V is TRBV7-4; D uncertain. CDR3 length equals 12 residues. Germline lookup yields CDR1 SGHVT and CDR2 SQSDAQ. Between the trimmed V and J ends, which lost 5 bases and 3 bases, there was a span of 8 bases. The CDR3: CASSLERYEQYF. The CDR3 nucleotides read TGTGCCAGCAGCCTAGAACGCTACGAGCAGTACTTC. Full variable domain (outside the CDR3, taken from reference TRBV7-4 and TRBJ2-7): GAGVSQSPRYKVAKRGRDVALRCDSISGHVTLYWYRQTLGQGSEVLTYSQSDAQRDKSGRPSGRFSAERPERSVSTLKIQRTEQGDSAVYLCASSLERYEQYFGPGTRLTVT.

The CDR3 reads CASSQVAGVLSNEQFF. CDR3 nucleotide sequence: TGTGCCAGCAGCCAAGTTGCGGGAGTCCTGTCCAATGAGCAGTTCTTC. The J gene is TRBJ2-1, the V gene TRBV14; 7 nucleotides agree with TRBD2. The CDR3 runs 16 residues. Germline assignment: CDR1 SGHDN and CDR2 FVKESK. The J segment lost 6 bases and the V segment lost 1 base, leaving 9 bases of the junction unmatched.

The CDR3, as DNA: TGTGCCAGCTCACCACGAGGAGGGGGGGACGGCTACACCTTC. Its translation: CASSPRGGGDGYTF. J is TRBJ1-2 and V is TRBV18; tentatively, D is TRBD1 (6 bases). The CDR3 extends over 14 amino acids. Germline V gene data show CDR1 as KGHSH and CDR2 as LQKENI. Deletions cut 1 base from V and 8 bases from J, with 14 bases between. The entire variable domain, with the rest obtained from reference TRBV18 and TRBJ1-2, is as follows: NAGVMQNPRHLVRRRGQEARLRCSPMKGHSHVYWYRQLPEEGLKFMVYLQKENIIDESGMPKERFSAEFPKEGPSILRIQQVVRGDSAAYFCASSPRGGGDGYTFGSGTRLTVV.

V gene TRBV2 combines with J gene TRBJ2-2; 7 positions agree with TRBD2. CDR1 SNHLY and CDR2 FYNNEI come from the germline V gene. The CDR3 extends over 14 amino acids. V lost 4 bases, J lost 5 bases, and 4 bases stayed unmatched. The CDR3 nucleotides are TGTGCCAGCAGTGGATTGGGGGGGACCGGGGAGCTGTTTTTT. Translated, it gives CASSGLGGTGELFF.

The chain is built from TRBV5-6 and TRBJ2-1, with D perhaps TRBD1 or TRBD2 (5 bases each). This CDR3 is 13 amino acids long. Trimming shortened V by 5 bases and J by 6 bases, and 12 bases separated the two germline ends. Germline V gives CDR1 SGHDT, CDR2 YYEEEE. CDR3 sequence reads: CASRGRAFNEQFF. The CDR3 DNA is TGTGCCAGCAGGGGACGCGCTTTCAATGAGCAGTTCTTC.

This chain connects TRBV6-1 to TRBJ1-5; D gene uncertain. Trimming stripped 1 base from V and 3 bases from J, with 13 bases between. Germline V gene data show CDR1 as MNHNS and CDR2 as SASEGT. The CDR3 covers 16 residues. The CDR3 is CASSEGPVGNNQPQHF. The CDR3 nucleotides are TGTGCCAGCAGTGAAGGTCCCGTGGGAAACAATCAGCCCCAGCATTTT.

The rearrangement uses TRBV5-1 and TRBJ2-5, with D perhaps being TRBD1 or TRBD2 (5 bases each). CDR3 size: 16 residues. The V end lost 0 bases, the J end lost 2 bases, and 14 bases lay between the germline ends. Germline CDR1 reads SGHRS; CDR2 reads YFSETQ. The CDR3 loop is CASSLVPGSFQETQYF. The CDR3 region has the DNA TGCGCCAGCAGCTTGGTTCCAGGGAGCTTTCAAGAGACCCAGTACTTC.

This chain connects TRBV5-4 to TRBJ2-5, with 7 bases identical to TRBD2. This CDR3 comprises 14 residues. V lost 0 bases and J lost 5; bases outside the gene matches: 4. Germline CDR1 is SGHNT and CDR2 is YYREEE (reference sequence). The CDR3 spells CASSLAGLSETQYF. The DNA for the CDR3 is TGTGCCAGCAGCTTGGCGGGACTATCCGAGACCCAGTACTTC.

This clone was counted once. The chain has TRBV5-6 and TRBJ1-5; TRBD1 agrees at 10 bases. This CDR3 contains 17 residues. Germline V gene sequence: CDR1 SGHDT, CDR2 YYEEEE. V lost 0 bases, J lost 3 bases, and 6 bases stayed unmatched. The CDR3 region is CASSLAGTGANNQPQHF. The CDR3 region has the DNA TGTGCCAGCAGCTTGGCCGGGACAGGGGCCAACAATCAGCCCCAGCATTTT.

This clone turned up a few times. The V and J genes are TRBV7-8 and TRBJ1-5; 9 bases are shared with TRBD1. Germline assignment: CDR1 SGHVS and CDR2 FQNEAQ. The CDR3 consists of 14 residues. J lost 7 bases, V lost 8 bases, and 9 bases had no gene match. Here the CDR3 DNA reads TGTGCCAGCGTCATCGGGACAGGGAAACAGCCCCAGCATTTT. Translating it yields CASVIGTGKQPQHF.

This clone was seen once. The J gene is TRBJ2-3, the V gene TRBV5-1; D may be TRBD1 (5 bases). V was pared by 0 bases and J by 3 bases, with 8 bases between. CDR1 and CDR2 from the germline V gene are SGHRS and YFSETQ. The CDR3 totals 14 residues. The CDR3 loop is CASSLETVTDTQYF. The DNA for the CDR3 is TGCGCCAGCAGCTTGGAGACAGTTACAGATACGCAGTATTTT.

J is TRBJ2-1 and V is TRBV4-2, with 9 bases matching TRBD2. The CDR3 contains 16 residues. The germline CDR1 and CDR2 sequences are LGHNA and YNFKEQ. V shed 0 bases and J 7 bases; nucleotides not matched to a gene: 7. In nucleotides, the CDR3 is TGTGCCAGCAGCCAAGACCGCGGGGGGGCTAGGAATGAGCAGTTCTTC. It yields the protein CASSQDRGGARNEQFF.